The next 30 T cell receptor beta chains were all read from a single sample in a study of T cells after posttransplantation cyclophosphamide. Method: immunoSEQ multiplex PCR; TCRdb's copy keeps in-frame clones and lacks some. Among about 31,000 clones listed, around nine tenths were seen once. Cells defined as naive were viable CD3+CD4+ or CD3+CD8+ and CCR7+CD45RA+CD45RO-CD95-CD27+CD28+. The sample taken for sequencing was naive CD4+ T cells sorted from PBMCs. These receptors originate from a woman aged 60-70 years in good health, CMV-negative, and a related stem cell transplant donor.

The chain couples TRBV27 to TRBJ1-5; D remains unclear. The CDR3 sequence is 12 residues long. The V gene's germline CDR1 is MNHEY and CDR2 SMNVEV (reference sequence). V was cut by 5 bases and J by 7 bases, with 9 bases left in between. Here the CDR3 reads CASSTNRQPQHF. CDR3 DNA sequence: TGTGCCAGCAGTACTAATAGGCAGCCCCAGCATTTT.

Remarks on this clone: Sequence at one end of the junction differs from germline and may be a read error. The chain joins TRBV7-6 to TRBJ2-3; possible D gene TRBD2, 6 bases. This CDR3 is built from 16 residues. Germline V gene sequence: CDR1 SGHVS, CDR2 FNYEAQ. The CDR3 protein is CASSSPQWWGVYSSGF. The CDR3 DNA follows: TGTGCCAGCAGCTCACCTCAGTGGTGGGGGGTATATTCGTCGGGGTTT.

The V gene is TRBV5-5, the J gene TRBJ1-6, with unresolved D. The V end lost 0 bases, the J end lost 4 bases, and 8 bases lay between the germline ends. This CDR3 has 15 residues. Germline V gives CDR1 SGHKS, CDR2 YYEKEE (reference sequence). The CDR3 bases are TGTGCCAGCAGCTTGGAAGCGGGATATAATTCACCCCTCCACTTT. Its protein is CASSLEAGYNSPLHF. Full variable domain (rest looked up from reference TRBV5-5 and TRBJ1-6): DAGVTQSPTHLIKTRGQQVTLRCSPISGHKSVSWYQQVLGQGPQFIFQYYEKEERGRGNFPDRFSARQFPNYSSELNVNALLLGDSALYLCASSLEAGYNSPLHFGNGTRLTVT.

This clone has just one count. V gene TRBV5-1 combines with J gene TRBJ2-2; TRBD1 agrees at 9 bases. The ends lost 5 bases at V and 2 bases at J; junction bases unmatched: 7. CDR3 size: 16 residues. The germline V gene has CDR1 SGHRS and CDR2 YFSETQ. The DNA of the CDR3 is TGCGCCAGCAGTGAAATGGGACAGGGAAACACCGGGGAGCTGTTTTTT. It is translated as CASSEMGQGNTGELFF.

This chain links TRBV19 with TRBJ2-7; TRBD1 matches at 8 bases. CDR1 and CDR2 (germline): LNHDA, SQIVND (reference sequence). The CDR3 is made up of 15 amino acids. V trimming: 4 bases; J trimming: 0 bases; junction bases outside the gene matches: 5. In nucleotides, the CDR3 is TGTGCCAGTAGTAGGACAGGGCTCAACTCCTACGAGCAGTACTTC. Protein sequence: CASSRTGLNSYEQYF.

The chain uses TRBV7-3 and TRBJ2-1; TRBD2 matches at 11 bases. J lost 3 bases, V lost 3 bases, and 1 base had no gene match. This CDR3 comprises 15 residues. The V gene's germline CDR1 is SGHTA and CDR2 FQGTGA. The CDR3 nucleotides are TGTGCCAGCAGCTTGGGACTAGCGGACTACAATGAGCAGTTCTTC. Amino acids: CASSLGLADYNEQFF.

There are a few counts of this clone. The CDR3 here is CAWKPGARGEQYF. The CDR3 coding sequence is TGTGCCTGGAAGCCAGGGGCCCGAGGGGAGCAGTACTTC. V usage is TRBV30 and J usage is TRBJ2-7; D perhaps matches TRBD1 (6 bases). Deletions cut 4 bases from V and 7 bases from J, with 17 bases between. The CDR3 covers 13 residues. Germline assignment: CDR1 GTSNPN and CDR2 SVGIG (reference sequence).

In this sample, this clone turned up once. The chain combines TRBV6-5 with TRBJ1-2; 8 bases are shared with TRBD1. CDR1 MNHEY and CDR2 SVGAGI come from the germline V gene. The CDR3 consists of 14 residues. V lost 4 bases, J lost 7 bases, and 8 bases stayed unmatched. CDR3 sequence: CASSWIDRGGGYTF. The CDR3 nucleotides read TGTGCCAGCAGTTGGATAGACAGGGGCGGTGGCTACACCTTC.

The chain joins TRBV9 to TRBJ1-4, with D perhaps TRBD1 (6 bases). V lost 0 bases and J 4 bases, leaving 10 bases between the germline ends. The CDR3 totals 15 residues. From germline, CDR1 is SGDLS and CDR2 YYNGEE. The CDR3 spells CASSVVGTLNEKLFF. As DNA, the CDR3 is TGTGCCAGCAGCGTAGTTGGGACACTTAATGAAAAACTGTTTTTT.

This clone has only one observation. The chain has TRBV7-9 and TRBJ2-1; 8 nucleotides line up with TRBD2. The CDR3 is made up of 16 amino acids. The V and J ends lost 1 base and 2 bases, in that order; junction bases with no gene match: 4. Germline V gene data show CDR1 as SEHNR and CDR2 as FQNEAQ (reference sequence). The CDR3: CASSLGRTSPYNEQFF. In DNA form, the CDR3 reads TGTGCCAGCAGCTTAGGTCGGACTAGCCCCTACAATGAGCAGTTCTTC.

The chain employs TRBV19 and TRBJ1-6; TRBD1 matches at 9 bases. V lost 3 bases and J lost 7; bases outside the gene matches: 4. CDR3 length: 15 amino acids. In germline, CDR1 is LNHDA, CDR2 SQIVND (reference sequence). The CDR3 is CASSMGGQGNSPLHF. The DNA of the CDR3 is TGTGCCAGTAGTATGGGAGGACAGGGGAATTCACCCCTCCACTTT.

This chain uses TRBV2 with TRBJ2-7, with TRBD1 identical over 7 bases. The CDR3 length is 14 residues. Germline values: CDR1 SNHLY, CDR2 FYNNEI. The ends lost 6 bases at V and 3 bases at J; junction bases unmatched: 8. CDR3 region: CASSSQGNFYEQYF. CDR3 bases: TGTGCCAGCAGCTCACAGGGGAATTTCTACGAGCAGTACTTC.

This clone was found once. The chain uses TRBV2 and TRBJ2-6; 10 bases fit TRBD1. The germline gives CDR1 SNHLY, CDR2 FYNNEI. The J segment lost 6 bases and the V segment lost 4 bases, leaving 3 bases of the junction unmatched. The CDR3 sequence is 15 residues long. CDR3 loop: CASSGTGGMANVLTF. CDR3 in DNA: TGTGCCAGCAGTGGGACAGGGGGTATGGCCAACGTCCTGACTTTC.

The rearrangement joins TRBV18 to TRBJ1-5, with 9 bases identical to TRBD1. V was clipped by 3 bases and J by 7 bases; unmatched bases: 4. The CDR3 loop spans 14 amino acids. Germline V gene lookup returns CDR1 KGHSH and CDR2 LQKENI. In DNA form, the CDR3 reads TGTGCCAGCTCACCTGGGACAGGGAGGCAGCCCCAGCATTTT. Its protein product is CASSPGTGRQPQHF. Together with reference TRBV18 and TRBJ1-5, the CDR3 gives the full variable domain: NAGVMQNPRHLVRRRGQEARLRCSPMKGHSHVYWYRQLPEEGLKFMVYLQKENIIDESGMPKERFSAEFPKEGPSILRIQQVVRGDSAAYFCASSPGTGRQPQHFGDGTRLSIL.

The chain recombines TRBV5-1 with TRBJ2-2; possibly TRBD2 for D (5 bases). Germline lookup yields CDR1 SGHRS and CDR2 YFSETQ. Trimming shortened V by 4 bases and J by 1 base, and 14 bases separated the two germline ends. This CDR3 is 16 amino acids long. The CDR3 coding sequence is TGCGCCAGCAGCAACCGGGAAGTAGGGAACACCGGGGAGCTGTTTTTT. It translates to CASSNREVGNTGELFF.

This chain links TRBV28 with TRBJ1-4; D may be TRBD1 (6 bases). Germline V lookup: CDR1 MDHEN, CDR2 SYDVKM. With 2 bases removed from V and 7 bases from J, the gap between germline ends came to 8 bases. The CDR3 consists of 13 residues. CDR3 sequence (DNA): TGTGCCAGCAGTTTAACAGGGCGTGAAAAACTGTTTTTT. Amino acids: CASSLTGREKLFF.

The V call is TRBV4-1, the J call TRBJ2-2, with a weak D call TRBD2 (5 bases). This CDR3 region has 16 residues. Trimming took off 0 bases at V and 1 base at J, with 9 bases between the two ends. The germline gives CDR1 MGHRA, CDR2 YSYEKL. In DNA form, the CDR3 reads TGCGCCAGCAGCCAAGAATCGGGGAGGAACACCGGGGAGCTGTTTTTT. It translates to CASSQESGRNTGELFF.

CDR3 DNA: TGTGCCAGCAGCCTCAGGAACTCTGGAAACACCATATATTTT. Protein: CASSLRNSGNTIYF. V is TRBV9 and J is TRBJ1-3; D unresolved. The germline gives CDR1 SGDLS, CDR2 YYNGEE. The V and J ends lost 4 bases and 0 bases respectively, with 8 bases between them. CDR3 size: 14 residues. Full variable domain (remainder filled in from reference TRBV9 and TRBJ1-3): DSGVTQTPKHLITATGQRVTLRCSPRSGDLSVYWYQQSLDQGLQFLIQYYNGEERAKGNILERFSAQQFPDLHSELNLSSLELGDSALYFCASSLRNSGNTIYFGEGSWLTVV.

This clone came up once. The chain links TRBV2 to TRBJ2-3; 12 bases fit TRBD2. The V segment lost 6 bases and the J segment 7 bases; nucleotides outside the gene matches: 5. The CDR3 covers 14 residues. CDR1 and CDR2 (germline): SNHLY, FYNNEI. CDR3 bases: TGTGCCAGCAGAGGCCTAGCGGGGGGGTATACGCAGTATTTT. Amino acid sequence: CASRGLAGGYTQYF.

The chain is built from TRBV6-5 and TRBJ2-7, with D unclear. The CDR3 runs 13 residues. Germline CDR1 and CDR2: MNHEY and SVGAGI. Trimming took 2 bases from V and 6 from J, leaving 11 bases between them. The CDR3 loop is CASSYDKYGEQYF. In DNA, the CDR3 is TGTGCCAGCAGTTACGACAAGTACGGCGAGCAGTACTTC.

Of note for this clone: The same CDR3 arises from other DNA sequences in this sample as well. The gene calls are TRBV27 and TRBJ1-2; TRBD1 might be the D (6 bases). This CDR3 comprises 11 residues. Looked up from germline, CDR1 is MNHEY and CDR2 is SMNVEV (reference sequence). V was cut by 5 bases and J by 10 bases, with 11 bases left in between. This CDR3 reads CASSRGGAYTF. The CDR3 nucleotides read TGTGCCAGCAGTCGGGGGGGGGCCTACACCTTC.

The chain combines TRBV7-9 with TRBJ1-6, with a tentative D call TRBD1 (6 bases). The V and J ends lost 1 base and 10 bases respectively, with 11 bases between them. This CDR3 region has 14 residues. The germline V gene has CDR1 SEHNR and CDR2 FQNEAQ (reference sequence). Here the CDR3 DNA reads TGTGCCAGCAGCTTAGGGGAGGGGGTCTCACCCCTCCACTTT. The encoded protein is CASSLGEGVSPLHF. Using reference TRBV7-9 and TRBJ1-6 for the parts outside the CDR3, the full variable domain is DTGVSQNPRHKITKRGQNVTFRCDPISEHNRLYWYRQTLGQGPEFLTYFQNEAQLEKSRLLSDRFSAERPKGSFSTLEIQRTEQGDSAMYLCASSLGEGVSPLHFGNGTRLTVT.

The genes are TRBV7-6 and TRBJ2-7; TRBD1 aligns across 9 bases. Germline-derived CDR1 and CDR2 are SGHVS and FNYEAQ. With 2 bases clipped from V and 3 bases from J, the junction kept 14 bases outside the gene matches. This CDR3 region has 18 residues. CDR3 region: CASSLTPSGTGFSYEQYF. CDR3 in DNA: TGTGCCAGCAGCTTAACGCCGTCCGGGACAGGGTTTAGCTACGAGCAGTACTTC.

The chain joins TRBV7-9 to TRBJ2-3, with 12 bases matching TRBD1. CDR3 size: 15 residues. Losses at the gene ends were 8 bases for V and 4 bases for J; bases not matched to a gene: 7. Germline CDR1 reads SEHNR; CDR2 reads FQNEAQ (reference sequence). CDR3 in amino acids: CASVRGQGASDTQYF. DNA for the CDR3: TGTGCCAGCGTACGGGGACAGGGGGCATCAGATACGCAGTATTTT.

This chain connects TRBV6-5 to TRBJ1-3; maybe TRBD1 (6 bases). CDR1 and CDR2 (germline): MNHEY, SVGAGI. This CDR3 comprises 16 residues. V dropped 0 bases and J dropped 0 bases, with 9 bases sitting between them. The CDR3 loop reads CASSYSRGYSGNTIYF. The CDR3, as DNA: TGTGCCAGCAGTTACTCGAGGGGGTACTCTGGAAACACCATATATTTT.

This chain connects TRBV21-1 to TRBJ1-3; the table assigns TRBD1, which was not confirmed against the DNA. TRBV21-1 represents a pseudogene. This CDR3 contains 16 residues. Here the CDR3 reads CASSLGDRSSGNTIYF. The CDR3 DNA reads as TGTGCCAGCAGCCTTGGGGACAGGTCATCTGGAAACACCATATATTTT.

The V call is TRBV7-9, the J call TRBJ2-1, with a weak D call TRBD1 (6 bases). The V end lost 4 bases, the J end lost 4 bases, and 17 bases lay between the germline ends. The germline V gene encodes CDR1 SEHNR and CDR2 FQNEAQ (reference sequence). This CDR3 is 16 amino acids long. The chain's CDR3 is CASSSGPGTNYNEQFF. The CDR3 DNA reads as TGTGCCAGCAGCTCCGGACCCGGGACAAATTACAATGAGCAGTTCTTC.

The V and J genes are TRBV7-9 and TRBJ1-2, with a tentative D call TRBD1 (6 bases). With 4 bases removed from V and 8 bases from J, the gap between germline ends came to 17 bases. Germline lookup yields CDR1 SEHNR and CDR2 FQNEAQ (reference sequence). The CDR3 is 14 residues long. The CDR3 region is CASSSSTGFSGYTF. CDR3 sequence (DNA): TGTGCCAGCAGCTCTTCAACAGGGTTCTCGGGCTACACCTTC. The full variable domain, completed using reference TRBV7-9 and TRBJ1-2, is DTGVSQNPRHKITKRGQNVTFRCDPISEHNRLYWYRQTLGQGPEFLTYFQNEAQLEKSRLLSDRFSAERPKGSFSTLEIQRTEQGDSAMYLCASSSSTGFSGYTFGSGTRLTVV.

CDR3 region: CASSIGGPGQGNYEQYF. Here the CDR3 DNA reads TGTGCCAGTAGTATTGGGGGGCCGGGACAGGGTAACTACGAGCAGTACTTC. The rearrangement links TRBV19 to TRBJ2-7; TRBD1 matches at 9 bases. V lost 3 bases and J lost 3; bases outside the gene matches: 12. Germline assignment: CDR1 LNHDA and CDR2 SQIVND (reference sequence). The CDR3 is made up of 17 amino acids.

CDR3: CASRGDSNQPQHF. CDR3 bases: TGTGCCTCGCGGGGGGATAGCAATCAGCCCCAGCATTTT. This chain links TRBV18 with TRBJ1-5; D might be TRBD1 (5 bases). The germline gives CDR1 KGHSH, CDR2 LQKENI. With 11 bases removed from V and 0 bases from J, the gap between germline ends came to 11 bases. The CDR3 loop spans 13 amino acids.